The T cell receptor beta chain described here comes from a study of blood T cell repertoires in COVID-19. The protocol was immunoSEQ multiplex PCR, while the TCRdb copy is restricted to in-frame clones and leaves out a portion. The data show 45,000 to 65,000 clones, with 91% seen just once and over 7.5% held by the top ten. CDR3 size: 15 residues. CDR1 and CDR2 from the germline V gene are SGDLS and YYNGEE. This clone appeared once. The junction departs from the called germline gene at one end, perhaps through a read error. Material: peripheral blood. The sequence was obtained from a human donor in a cohort sampled during active COVID-19. The V call is TRBV9, the J call TRBJ2-1, with 9 bases identical to TRBD2. The chain's CDR3 is CARSVGRGGYNEQFF. The CDR3 DNA sequence: TGTGCCCGCAGCGTAGGGCGGGGGGGGTATAATGAGCAGTTCTTC.